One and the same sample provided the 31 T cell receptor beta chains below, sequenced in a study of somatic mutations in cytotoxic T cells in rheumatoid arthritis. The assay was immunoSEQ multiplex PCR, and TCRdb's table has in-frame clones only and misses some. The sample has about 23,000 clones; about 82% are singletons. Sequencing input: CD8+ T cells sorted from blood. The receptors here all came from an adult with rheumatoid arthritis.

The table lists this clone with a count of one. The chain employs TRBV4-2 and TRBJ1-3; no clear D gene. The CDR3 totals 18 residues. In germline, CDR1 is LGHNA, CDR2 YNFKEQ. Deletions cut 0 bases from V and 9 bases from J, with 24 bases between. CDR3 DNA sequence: TGTGCCAGCAGCCAAGATTCAGCCTCGCCGTCTCGGTCTGGCACCATATATTTT. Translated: CASSQDSASPSRSGTIYF.

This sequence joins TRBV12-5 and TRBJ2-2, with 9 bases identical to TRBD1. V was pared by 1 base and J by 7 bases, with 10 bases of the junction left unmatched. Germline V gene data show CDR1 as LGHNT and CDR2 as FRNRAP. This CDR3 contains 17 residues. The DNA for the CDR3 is TGTGCTAGTGGTTTGGACGACAGGGGGATTGGTAACGGGGAGCTGTTTTTT. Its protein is CASGLDDRGIGNGELFF.

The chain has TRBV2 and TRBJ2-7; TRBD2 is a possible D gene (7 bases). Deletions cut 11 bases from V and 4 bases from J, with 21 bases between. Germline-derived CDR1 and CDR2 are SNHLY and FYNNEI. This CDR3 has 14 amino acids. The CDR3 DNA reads TGTGCCGGGGAGGGGAGGGGGACCCCTTACGAGCAGTACTTC. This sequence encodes CAGEGRGTPYEQYF.

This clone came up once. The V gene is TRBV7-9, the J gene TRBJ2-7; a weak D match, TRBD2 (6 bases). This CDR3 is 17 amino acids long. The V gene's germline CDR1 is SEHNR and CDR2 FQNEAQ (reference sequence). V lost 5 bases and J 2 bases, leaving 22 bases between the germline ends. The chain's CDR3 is CASSPPSSGSFAYEQYF. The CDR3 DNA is TGTGCCAGCAGCCCACCGAGTAGCGGATCATTCGCCTACGAGCAGTACTTC.

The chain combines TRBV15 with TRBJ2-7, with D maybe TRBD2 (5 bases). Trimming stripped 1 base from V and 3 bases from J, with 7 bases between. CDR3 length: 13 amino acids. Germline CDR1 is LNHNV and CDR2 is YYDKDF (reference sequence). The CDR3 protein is CATSRARGYEQYF. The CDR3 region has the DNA TGTGCCACCAGCAGAGCCCGGGGCTACGAGCAGTACTTC.

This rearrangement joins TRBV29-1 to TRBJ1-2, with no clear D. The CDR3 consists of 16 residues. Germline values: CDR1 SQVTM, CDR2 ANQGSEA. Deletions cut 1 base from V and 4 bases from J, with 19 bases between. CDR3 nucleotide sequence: TGCAGCGTTGAAGTGAGTCGGAGCCCCTACCTCTATGGCTACACCTTC. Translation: CSVEVSRSPYLYGYTF.

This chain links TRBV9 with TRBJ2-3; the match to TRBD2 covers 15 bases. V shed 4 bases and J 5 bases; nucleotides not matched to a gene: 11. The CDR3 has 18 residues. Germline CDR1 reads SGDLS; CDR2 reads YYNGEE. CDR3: CASSSQRTSGGAIDTQYF. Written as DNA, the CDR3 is TGTGCCAGCAGCTCCCAGAGGACTAGCGGGGGGGCAATAGATACGCAGTATTTT.

The chain's CDR3 is CASSKRNRGKGYTF. CDR3 sequence (DNA): TGTGCCAGCAGCAAAAGGAACAGGGGTAAGGGCTACACCTTC. The gene calls are TRBV21-1 and TRBJ1-2; the table's D call, TRBD1, was not checked against the DNA. TRBV21-1 is an annotated pseudogene. CDR3 length: 14 amino acids.

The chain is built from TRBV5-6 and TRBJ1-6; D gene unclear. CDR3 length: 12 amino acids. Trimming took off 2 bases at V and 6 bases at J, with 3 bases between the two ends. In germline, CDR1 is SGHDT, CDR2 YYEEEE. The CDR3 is CASSLFNSPLHF. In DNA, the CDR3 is TGTGCCAGCAGCTTATTTAATTCACCCCTCCACTTT.

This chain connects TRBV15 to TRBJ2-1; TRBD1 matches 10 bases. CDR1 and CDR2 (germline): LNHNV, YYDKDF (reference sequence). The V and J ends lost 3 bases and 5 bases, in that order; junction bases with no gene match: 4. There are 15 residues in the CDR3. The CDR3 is CATSSRDRGDNEQFF. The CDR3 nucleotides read TGTGCCACCAGCAGCCGGGACAGGGGCGACAATGAGCAGTTCTTC.

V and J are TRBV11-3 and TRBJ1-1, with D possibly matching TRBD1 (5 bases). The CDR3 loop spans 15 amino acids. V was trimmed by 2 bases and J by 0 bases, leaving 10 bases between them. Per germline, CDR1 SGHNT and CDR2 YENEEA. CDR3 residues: CASSLSGGVNTEAFF. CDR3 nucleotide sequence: TGTGCCAGCAGCTTAAGCGGAGGGGTGAACACTGAAGCTTTCTTT.

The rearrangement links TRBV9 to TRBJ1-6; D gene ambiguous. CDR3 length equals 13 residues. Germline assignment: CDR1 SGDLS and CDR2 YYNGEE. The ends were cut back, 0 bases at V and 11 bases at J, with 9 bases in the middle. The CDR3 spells CASSVDSGTPLHF. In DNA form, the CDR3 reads TGTGCCAGCAGCGTAGATTCCGGGACACCCCTCCACTTT.

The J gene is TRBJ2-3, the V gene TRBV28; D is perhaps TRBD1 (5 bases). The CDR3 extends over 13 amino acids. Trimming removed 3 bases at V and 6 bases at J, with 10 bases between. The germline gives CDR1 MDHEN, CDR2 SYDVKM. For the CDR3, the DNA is TGTGCCAGCAGTTTTCCAGGGTGGGATACGCAGTATTTT. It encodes CASSFPGWDTQYF.

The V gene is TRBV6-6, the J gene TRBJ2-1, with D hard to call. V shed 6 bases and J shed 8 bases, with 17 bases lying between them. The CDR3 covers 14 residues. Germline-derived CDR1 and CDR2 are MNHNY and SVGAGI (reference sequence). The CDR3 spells CASSHRTLPHEQFF. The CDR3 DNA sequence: TGTGCCAGCAGCCACCGGACCCTCCCACATGAGCAGTTCTTC.

The CDR3 is CASSLGAAVSYEQYF. The DNA of the CDR3 is TGTGCCAGCAGCTTAGGAGCGGCAGTCTCCTACGAGCAGTACTTC. V gene TRBV7-6 combines with J gene TRBJ2-7, with a weak D call TRBD2 (5 bases). Germline V gene sequence: CDR1 SGHVS, CDR2 FNYEAQ. V dropped 1 base and J dropped 0 bases, with 10 bases sitting between them. This CDR3 contains 15 residues.

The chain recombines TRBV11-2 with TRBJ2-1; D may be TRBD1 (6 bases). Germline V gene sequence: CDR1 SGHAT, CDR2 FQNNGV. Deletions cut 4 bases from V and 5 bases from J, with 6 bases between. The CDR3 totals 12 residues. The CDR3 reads CASSYRDNEQFF. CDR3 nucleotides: TGTGCCAGCAGCTACAGGGACAATGAGCAGTTCTTC. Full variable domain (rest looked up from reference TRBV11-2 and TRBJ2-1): EAGVAQSPRYKIIEKRQSVAFWCNPISGHATLYWYQQILGQGPKLLIQFQNNGVVDDSQLPKDRFSAERLKGVDSTLKIQPAKLEDSAVYLCASSYRDNEQFFGPGTRLTVL.

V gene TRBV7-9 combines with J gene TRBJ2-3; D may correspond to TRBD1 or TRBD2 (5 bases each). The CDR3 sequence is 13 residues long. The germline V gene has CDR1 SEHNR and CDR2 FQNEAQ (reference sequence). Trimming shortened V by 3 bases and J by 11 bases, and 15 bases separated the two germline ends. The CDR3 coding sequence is TGTGCCAGCAGCTTCGGGGACCATCCTCTGCAGTATTTT. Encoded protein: CASSFGDHPLQYF. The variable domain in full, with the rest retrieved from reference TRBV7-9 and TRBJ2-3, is DTGVSQNPRHKITKRGQNVTFRCDPISEHNRLYWYRQTLGQGPEFLTYFQNEAQLEKSRLLSDRFSAERPKGSFSTLEIQRTEQGDSAMYLCASSFGDHPLQYFGPGTRLTVL.

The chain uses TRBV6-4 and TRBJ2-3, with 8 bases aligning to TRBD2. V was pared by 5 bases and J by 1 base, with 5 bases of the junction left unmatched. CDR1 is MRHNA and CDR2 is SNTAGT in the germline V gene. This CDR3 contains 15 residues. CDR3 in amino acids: CASSSGTSGTDTQYF. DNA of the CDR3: TGTGCCAGCAGTTCCGGGACTAGTGGCACAGATACGCAGTATTTT.

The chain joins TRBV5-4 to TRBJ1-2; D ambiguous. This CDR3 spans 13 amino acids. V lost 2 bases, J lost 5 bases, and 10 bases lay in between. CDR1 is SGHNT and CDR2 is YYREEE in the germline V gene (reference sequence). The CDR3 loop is CASSLRGVYGYTF. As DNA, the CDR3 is TGTGCCAGCAGCTTACGCGGGGTTTATGGCTACACCTTC.

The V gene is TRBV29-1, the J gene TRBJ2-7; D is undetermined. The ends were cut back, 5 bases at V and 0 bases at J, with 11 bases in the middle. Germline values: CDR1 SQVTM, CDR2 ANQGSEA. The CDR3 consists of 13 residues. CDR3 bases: TGCAGCGTTTGTCTTTCGACCTCCTACGAGCAGTACTTC. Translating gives CSVCLSTSYEQYF.

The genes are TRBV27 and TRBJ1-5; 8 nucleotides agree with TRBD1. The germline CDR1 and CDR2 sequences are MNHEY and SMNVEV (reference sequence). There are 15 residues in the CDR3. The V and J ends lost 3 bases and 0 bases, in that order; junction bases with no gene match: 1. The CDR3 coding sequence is TGTGCCAGCAGTTTCGGACAGGGTAGCAATCAGCCCCAGCATTTT. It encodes CASSFGQGSNQPQHF.

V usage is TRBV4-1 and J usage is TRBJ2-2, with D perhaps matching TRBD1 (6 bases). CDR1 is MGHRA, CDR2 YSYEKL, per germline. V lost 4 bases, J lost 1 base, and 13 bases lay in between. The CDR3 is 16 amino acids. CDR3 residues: CASSPSTGLNTGELFF. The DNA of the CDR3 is TGCGCCAGCAGCCCCTCCACAGGGTTGAACACCGGGGAGCTGTTTTTT.

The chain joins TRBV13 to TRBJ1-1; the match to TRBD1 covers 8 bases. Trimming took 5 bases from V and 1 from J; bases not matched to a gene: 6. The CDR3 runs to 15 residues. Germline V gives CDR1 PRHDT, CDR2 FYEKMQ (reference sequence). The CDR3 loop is CASSARGTGNTEAFF. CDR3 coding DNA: TGTGCCAGCAGCGCCCGTGGGACAGGGAACACTGAAGCTTTCTTT. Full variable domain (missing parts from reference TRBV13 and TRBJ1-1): AAGVIQSPRHLIKEKRETATLKCYPIPRHDTVYWYQQGPGQDPQFLISFYEKMQSDKGSIPDRFSAQQFSDYHSELNMSSLELGDSALYFCASSARGTGNTEAFFGQGTRLTVV.

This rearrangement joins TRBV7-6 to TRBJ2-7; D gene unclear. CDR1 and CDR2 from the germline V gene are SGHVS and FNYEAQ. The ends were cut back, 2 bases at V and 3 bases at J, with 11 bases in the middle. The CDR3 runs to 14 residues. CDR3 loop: CASSLSPSSYEQYF. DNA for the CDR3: TGTGCCAGCAGCTTATCTCCCTCTAGCTACGAGCAGTACTTC.

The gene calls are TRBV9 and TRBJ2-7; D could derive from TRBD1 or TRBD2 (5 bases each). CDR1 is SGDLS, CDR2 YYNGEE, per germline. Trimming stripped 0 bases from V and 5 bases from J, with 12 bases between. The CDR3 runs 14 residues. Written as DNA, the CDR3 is TGTGCCAGCAGCGTAGATGGGACGGCCAACGAGCAGTACTTC. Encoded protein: CASSVDGTANEQYF. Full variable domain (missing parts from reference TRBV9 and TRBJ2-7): DSGVTQTPKHLITATGQRVTLRCSPRSGDLSVYWYQQSLDQGLQFLIQYYNGEERAKGNILERFSAQQFPDLHSELNLSSLELGDSALYFCASSVDGTANEQYFGPGTRLTVT.

The CDR3 here is CASSLSSVTDTQYF. The CDR3 bases are TGTGCCAGCAGCTTATCATCCGTCACAGATACGCAGTATTTT. The V and J genes are TRBV7-9 and TRBJ2-3; the D is unclear. The CDR3 covers 14 residues. The germline V gene encodes CDR1 SEHNR and CDR2 FQNEAQ (reference sequence). The ends were cut back, 2 bases at V and 2 bases at J, with 8 bases in the middle.

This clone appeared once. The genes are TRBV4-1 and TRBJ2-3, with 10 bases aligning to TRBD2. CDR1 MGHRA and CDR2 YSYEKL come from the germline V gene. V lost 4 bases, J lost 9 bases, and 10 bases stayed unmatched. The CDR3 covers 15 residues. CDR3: CASSPWTSGRLTQYF. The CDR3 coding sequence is TGCGCCAGCAGCCCTTGGACTAGCGGTCGACTGACGCAGTATTTT.

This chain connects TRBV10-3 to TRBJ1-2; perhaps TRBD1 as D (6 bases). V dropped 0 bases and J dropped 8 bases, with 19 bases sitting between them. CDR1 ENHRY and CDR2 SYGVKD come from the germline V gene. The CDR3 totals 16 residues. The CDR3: CAISESFDGGADGYTF. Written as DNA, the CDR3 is TGTGCCATCAGTGAGTCTTTTGACGGGGGCGCCGACGGCTACACCTTC.

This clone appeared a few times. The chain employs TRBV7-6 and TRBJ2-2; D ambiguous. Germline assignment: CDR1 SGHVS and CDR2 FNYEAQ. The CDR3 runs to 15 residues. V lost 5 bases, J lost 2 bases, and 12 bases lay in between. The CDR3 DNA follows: TGTGCCAGCAGCCCTTTTTGGGGAAACACCGGGGAGCTGTTTTTT. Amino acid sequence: CASSPFWGNTGELFF.

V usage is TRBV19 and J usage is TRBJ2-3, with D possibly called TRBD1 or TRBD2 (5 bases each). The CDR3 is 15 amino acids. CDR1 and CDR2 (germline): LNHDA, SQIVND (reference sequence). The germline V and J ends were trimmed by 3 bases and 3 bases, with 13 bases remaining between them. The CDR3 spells CASSIGVRATDTQYF. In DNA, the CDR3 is TGTGCCAGTAGTATCGGGGTCAGGGCGACAGATACGCAGTATTTT.

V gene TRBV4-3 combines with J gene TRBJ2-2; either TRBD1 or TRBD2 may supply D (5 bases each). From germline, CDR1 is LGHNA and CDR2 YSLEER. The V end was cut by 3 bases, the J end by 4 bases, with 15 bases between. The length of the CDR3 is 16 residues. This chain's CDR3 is CASSHFRDPPTGELFF. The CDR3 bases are TGCGCCAGCAGCCATTTCCGGGACCCCCCCACCGGGGAGCTGTTTTTT.